The 19 T cell receptor beta chains presented below share a single source sample, sequenced in a study of CD8+CD57+ T cells in acquired aplastic anemia. According to the study, genomic DNA was the template for TCR beta VDJ and CDR3 profiling. TCRdb re-analysed the reads in MiXCR, keeping a single row per CDR3 protein. Seen here are more than 250,000 distinct CDR3 sequences, about 80% observed once, and the top ten hold about two fifths. It was patients with CD8+CD57+ cell expansion by flow cytometry who were chosen for sequencing. Sequencing input: sorted CD4+, CD8+, or CD8+CD57+ T cells (not recorded which) from PBMCs. The origin of the receptors is a human donor with aplastic anemia.

As concerns this clonotype: The germline gene is not matched at one end of the junction; a read error may be the cause. V usage is TRBV7-8 and J usage is TRBJ2-3; D unclear. Germline loops: CDR1 SGHVS, CDR2 FQNEAQ. This CDR3 is built from 14 residues. The CDR3: CASSLAVNRYAQYF. In DNA, the CDR3 is TGTGCCAGCAGCTTAGCTGTTAACCGCTACGCGCAGTACTTT.

This chain connects TRBV7-3 to TRBJ2-5; D perhaps matches TRBD2 (6 bases). Trimming shortened V by 6 bases and J by 9 bases, and 23 bases separated the two germline ends. Germline V CDR1 and CDR2: SGHTA, FQGTGA. The CDR3 contains 15 residues. CDR3 DNA: TGTGCCAGCAGTTCTAATGGGACTTGGGAAGCTGCCCAGTACTTC. Translating it yields CASSSNGTWEAAQYF.

The chain combines TRBV5-1 with TRBJ2-7, with 7 bases lining up with TRBD2. The CDR3 consists of 15 residues. Germline assignment: CDR1 SGHRS and CDR2 YFSETQ. The DNA for the CDR3 is TGTGCCAGCAGCTTTACTAGCGCAACGACCTACGAGCAGTACGTC. This sequence encodes CASSFTSATTYEQYV.

The chain recombines TRBV2 with TRBJ1-2; D might be TRBD1 (5 bases). V was cut by 5 bases and J by 5 bases, with 21 bases left in between. This CDR3 contains 16 residues. Germline-derived CDR1 and CDR2 are SNHLY and FYNNEI. The CDR3 nucleotides are TGTGCCAGCAGTTTGTCGAGGGACGGGCTCGTATATGGCTACACCTTC. Translation gives CASSLSRDGLVYGYTF. The full variable domain, rest sourced from reference TRBV2 and TRBJ1-2, is EPEVTQTPSHQVTQMGQEVILRCVPISNHLYFYWYRQILGQKVEFLVSFYNNEISEKSEIFDDQFSVERPDGSNFTLKIRSTKLEDSAMYFCASSLSRDGLVYGYTFGSGTRLTVV.

As for this clonotype: Because the CDR3 is missing its conserved closing phenylalanine or tryptophan, this is likely a read error. V usage is TRBV15 and J usage is TRBJ2-5; D unresolved. The CDR3 runs 14 residues. In germline, CDR1 is LNHNV, CDR2 YYDKDF (reference sequence). The chain's CDR3 is CATSRGASQDTQYL. CDR3 in DNA: TGTGCCACCAGCAGAGGCGCCAGCCAAGACACCCAGTACCTC.

This chain uses TRBV7-8 with TRBJ1-1; unclear D gene. The CDR3 runs 16 residues. CDR1 is SGHVS and CDR2 is FQNEAQ in the germline V gene. V was cut by 8 bases and J by 0 bases, with 19 bases left in between. CDR3 region: CASGVTPVVLNTEAFF. The CDR3 DNA reads as TGTGCCAGCGGCGTGACACCCGTCGTCTTGAACACTGAAGCTTTCTTT.

The sample holds one count of this clonotype. The chain carries TRBV7-6 and TRBJ2-3, with D perhaps matching TRBD2 (7 bases). Trimming removed 5 bases at V and 3 bases at J, with 12 bases between. This CDR3 has 14 residues. Germline V CDR1 and CDR2: SGHVS, FNYEAQ. The CDR3 sequence is CASSGGAVTDTQYF. CDR3 DNA: TGTGCCAGCAGCGGGGGGGCCGTAACAGATACGCAGTATTTT. Drawing the rest from reference TRBV7-6 and TRBJ2-3, the complete variable domain is GAGVSQSPRYKVTKRGQDVALRCDPISGHVSLYWYRQALGQGPEFLTYFNYEAQQDKSGLPNDRFSAERPEGSISTLTIQRTEQRDSAMYRCASSGGAVTDTQYFGPGTRLTVL.

A note on this clonotype: The missing conserved phenylalanine or tryptophan at the end of this CDR3 makes a read error likely. The limits of the CDR3 on the DNA are not certain, so only TCRdb's listed CDR3 is given. This rearrangement joins TRBV7-9 to TRBJ2-5; TRBD1 is the table's D call and was not checked against the DNA. The germline CDR1 and CDR2 sequences are SEHNR and FQNEAQ (reference sequence). The CDR3 length is 14 residues, termini included. The CDR3 protein is CASSKGGERAPLHS.

This chain joins TRBV2 and TRBJ1-1; maybe TRBD1 (5 bases). Germline V gene sequence: CDR1 SNHLY, CDR2 FYNNEI. The CDR3 runs 12 residues. V dropped 8 bases and J dropped 4 bases, with 11 bases sitting between them. Here the CDR3 reads CASGDGGTEAFF. The CDR3 region has the DNA TGTGCCAGCGGGGACGGGGGCACTGAAGCTTTCTTT.

This chain links TRBV7-6 with TRBJ1-2, with D maybe TRBD1 (6 bases). CDR3 length equals 15 residues. Germline CDR1 and CDR2: SGHVS and FNYEAQ. V shed 7 bases and J shed 12 bases, with 27 bases lying between them. The CDR3 DNA reads as TGTGCCAGCACCCTAGGGAGGGTCCCCGACGGGGGCAACACCTTC. This sequence encodes CASTLGRVPDGGNTF.

The chain has TRBV5-6 and TRBJ2-7; possibly TRBD1 or TRBD2 for D (5 bases each). V lost 0 bases, J lost 3 bases, and 7 bases lay in between. The CDR3 has 13 residues. CDR1 is SGHDT and CDR2 is YYEEEE in the germline V gene. The CDR3 here is CASSLERGYEQYV. CDR3 nucleotides: TGTGCCAGCAGCTTGGAGAGGGGCTACGAGCAGTACGTC.

This chain joins TRBV5-4 and TRBJ1-1, with D unresolved. The V gene's germline CDR1 is SGHNT and CDR2 YYREEE (reference sequence). The ends were cut back, 2 bases at V and 8 bases at J, with 16 bases in the middle. The CDR3 loop spans 14 amino acids. For the CDR3, the DNA is TGTGCCAGCAGCTTTACTAGCGCCTCCCCCGAAGCTTTCTTT. It specifies CASSFTSASPEAFF.

The gene calls are TRBV7-3 and TRBJ2-3; no clear D. V was shortened by 3 bases and J by 8 bases, with 15 bases between the two germline ends. The V gene's germline CDR1 is SGHTA and CDR2 FQGTGA. This CDR3 contains 14 residues. The CDR3 nucleotides read TGTGCCAGCAGCTTGGCGTGCGGTCCCGCTACGCAGTATTTT. Translation gives CASSLACGPATQYF.

The chain's CDR3 is CASNTGQGFYEQYF. In DNA form, the CDR3 reads TGCGCCAGCAACACTGGACAGGGTTTCTACGAGCAGTACTTC. The V and J genes are TRBV10-2 and TRBJ2-7, with 8 positions matching TRBD1. With V trimmed by 7 bases and J by 3 bases, 8 bases remained unmatched. Germline CDR1 reads WSHSY; CDR2 reads SAAADI. The length of the CDR3 is 14 residues.

Note on this clonotype: A junction end diverges from the germline sequence, so it may reflect a read error. The chain recombines TRBV2 with TRBJ2-5; D possibly uses TRBD1 or TRBD2 (6 bases each). The CDR3 consists of 17 residues. The V gene's germline CDR1 is SNHLY and CDR2 FYNNEI. The CDR3 spells CASGDGGTDTQYFTPGF. The CDR3 nucleotides read TGTGCCAGCGGGGACGGGGGCACGGATACGCAGTATTTTACCCCAGGCTTC.

The chain employs TRBV9 and TRBJ2-3; TRBD1 matches at 8 bases. Trimming removed 5 bases from V and 6 bases from J; junction bases left unmatched: 8. This CDR3 contains 14 residues. Looked up from germline, CDR1 is SGDLS and CDR2 is YYNGEE. CDR3 nucleotides: TGTGCCAGCAGGGGGGACAGGCCTCGGGATACGCAGTATTTT. Amino acid sequence: CASRGDRPRDTQYF.

About this clonotype itself: The junction departs from the called germline gene at one end, perhaps through a read error. The gene calls are TRBV7-6 and TRBJ1-6, with D possibly matching TRBD1 (5 bases). The CDR3 covers 15 residues. Germline CDR1 SGHVS, CDR2 FNYEAQ. CDR3 coding DNA: TGTGCCAGCAGTGTGTCCGGGCAGGGAGGTTCGCCCCACCACTTT. It is translated as CASSVSGQGGSPHHF.

This clonotype was seen only a few times. The chain joins TRBV15 to TRBJ2-3, with D unclear. Germline V gene lookup returns CDR1 LNHNV and CDR2 YYDKDF (reference sequence). The CDR3 has 14 residues. V lost 1 base, J lost 9 bases, and 14 bases lay in between. CDR3 nucleotides: TGTGCCACCAGCAGAGCTGGTCAGCCCGAGACGCAGTATTTT. It translates to CATSRAGQPETQYF.

The table lists this clonotype with a few counts. A much larger clone differs from this one at a single base, so this may be a read error. The chain combines TRBV11-1 with TRBJ2-3; D is undetermined. The CDR3 consists of 14 residues. Per the germline V gene, CDR1 is SGHAT and CDR2 is FQDESV (reference sequence). Trimming took 3 bases from V and 6 from J, leaving 13 bases between them. The CDR3 is CASSFQRGADTQYF. The CDR3 DNA reads as TGTGCCAGCAGCTTTCAAAGAGGCGCCGATACGCAGTATTTT.